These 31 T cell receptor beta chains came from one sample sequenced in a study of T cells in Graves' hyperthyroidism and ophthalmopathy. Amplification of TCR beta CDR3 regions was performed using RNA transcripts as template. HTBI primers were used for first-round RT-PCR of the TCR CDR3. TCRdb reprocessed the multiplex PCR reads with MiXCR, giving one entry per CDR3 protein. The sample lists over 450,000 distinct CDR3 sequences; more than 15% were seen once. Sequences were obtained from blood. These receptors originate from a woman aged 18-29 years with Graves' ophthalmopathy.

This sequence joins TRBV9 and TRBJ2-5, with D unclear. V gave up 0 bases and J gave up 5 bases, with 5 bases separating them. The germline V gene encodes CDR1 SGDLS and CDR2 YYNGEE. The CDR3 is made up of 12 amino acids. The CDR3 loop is CASSVDLETQYF. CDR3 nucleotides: TGTGCCAGCAGCGTAGATTTGGAGACCCAGTACTTC.

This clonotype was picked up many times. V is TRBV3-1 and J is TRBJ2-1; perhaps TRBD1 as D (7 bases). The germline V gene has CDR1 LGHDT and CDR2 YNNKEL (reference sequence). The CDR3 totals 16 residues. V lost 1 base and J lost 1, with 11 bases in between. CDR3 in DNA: TGTGCCAGCAGCCAAGTCAGGGGGAGGTCCTACAATGAGCAGTTCTTC. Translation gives CASSQVRGRSYNEQFF.

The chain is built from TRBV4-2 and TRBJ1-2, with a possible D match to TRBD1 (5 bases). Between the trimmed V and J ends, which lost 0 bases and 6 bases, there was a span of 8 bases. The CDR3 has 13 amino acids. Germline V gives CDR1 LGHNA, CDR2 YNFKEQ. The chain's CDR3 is CASSQDEGHGYTF. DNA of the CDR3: TGTGCCAGCAGCCAAGACGAGGGACATGGCTACACCTTC.

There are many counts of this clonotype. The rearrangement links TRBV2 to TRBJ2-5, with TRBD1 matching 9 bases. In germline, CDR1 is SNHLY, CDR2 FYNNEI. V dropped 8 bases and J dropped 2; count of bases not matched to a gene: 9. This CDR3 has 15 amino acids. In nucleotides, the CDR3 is TGTGCCAGCCGAGAGGGACAGGGACATCAAGAGACCCAGTACTTC. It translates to CASREGQGHQETQYF.

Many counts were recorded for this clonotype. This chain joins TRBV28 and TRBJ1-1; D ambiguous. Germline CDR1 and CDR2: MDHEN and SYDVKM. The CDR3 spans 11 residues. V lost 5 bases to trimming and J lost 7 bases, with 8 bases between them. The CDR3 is CASSGGSEAFF. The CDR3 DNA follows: TGTGCCAGCAGTGGCGGCAGTGAAGCTTTCTTT.

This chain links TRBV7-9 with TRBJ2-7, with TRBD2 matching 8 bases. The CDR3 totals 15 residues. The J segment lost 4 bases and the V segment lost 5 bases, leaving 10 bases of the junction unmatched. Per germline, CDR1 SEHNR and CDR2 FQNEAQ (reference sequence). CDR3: CASSNPRGGKYEQYF. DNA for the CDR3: TGTGCCAGCAGCAATCCCCGGGGGGGAAAGTACGAGCAGTACTTC.

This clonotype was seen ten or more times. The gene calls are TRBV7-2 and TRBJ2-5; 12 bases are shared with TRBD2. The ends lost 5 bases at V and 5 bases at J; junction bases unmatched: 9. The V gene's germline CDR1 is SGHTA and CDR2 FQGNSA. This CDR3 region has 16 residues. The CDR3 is CASSAGLAGWGETQYF. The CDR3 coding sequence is TGTGCCAGCAGCGCCGGACTAGCGGGGTGGGGGGAGACCCAGTACTTC. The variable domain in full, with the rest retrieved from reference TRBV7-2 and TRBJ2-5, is GAGVSQSPSNKVTEKGKDVELRCDPISGHTALYWYRQSLGQGLEFLIYFQGNSAPDKSGLPSDRFSAERTGGSVSTLTIQRTQQEDSAVYLCASSAGLAGWGETQYFGPGTRLLVL.

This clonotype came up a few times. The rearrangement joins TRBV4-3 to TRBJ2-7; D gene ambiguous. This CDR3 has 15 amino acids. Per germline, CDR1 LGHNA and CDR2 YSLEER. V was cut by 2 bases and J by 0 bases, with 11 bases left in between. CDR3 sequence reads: CASSQFARASYEQYF. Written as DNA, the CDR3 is TGCGCCAGCAGCCAATTTGCTAGGGCCTCCTACGAGCAGTACTTC.

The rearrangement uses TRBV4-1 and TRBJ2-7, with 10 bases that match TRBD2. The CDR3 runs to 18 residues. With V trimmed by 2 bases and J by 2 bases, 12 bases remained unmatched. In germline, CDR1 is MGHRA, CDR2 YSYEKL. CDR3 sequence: CASSQRSAGGILPYEQYF. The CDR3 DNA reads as TGCGCCAGCAGCCAAAGATCAGCGGGAGGGATCTTGCCCTACGAGCAGTACTTC.

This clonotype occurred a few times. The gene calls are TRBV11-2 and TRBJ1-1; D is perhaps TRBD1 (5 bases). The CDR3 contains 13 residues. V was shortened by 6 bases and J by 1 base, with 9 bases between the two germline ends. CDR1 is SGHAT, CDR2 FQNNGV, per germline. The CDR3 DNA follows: TGTGCCAGCAGGGGGCTTAGGAACACTGAAGCTTTCTTT. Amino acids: CASRGLRNTEAFF.

The CDR3 spells CATSRDWRVNTEAFF. For the CDR3, the DNA is TGTGCCACCAGCAGAGATTGGAGGGTGAACACTGAAGCTTTCTTT. The chain has TRBV15 and TRBJ1-1, with no clear D. The CDR3 is made up of 15 amino acids. Germline-derived CDR1 and CDR2 are LNHNV and YYDKDF (reference sequence). Trimming took 0 bases from V and 0 from J, leaving 8 bases between them.

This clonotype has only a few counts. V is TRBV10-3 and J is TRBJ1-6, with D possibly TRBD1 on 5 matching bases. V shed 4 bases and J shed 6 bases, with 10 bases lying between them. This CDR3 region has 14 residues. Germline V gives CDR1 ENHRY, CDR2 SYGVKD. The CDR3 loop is CAISAGKTNSPLHF. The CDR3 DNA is TGTGCCATCAGTGCAGGGAAAACTAATTCACCCCTCCACTTT.

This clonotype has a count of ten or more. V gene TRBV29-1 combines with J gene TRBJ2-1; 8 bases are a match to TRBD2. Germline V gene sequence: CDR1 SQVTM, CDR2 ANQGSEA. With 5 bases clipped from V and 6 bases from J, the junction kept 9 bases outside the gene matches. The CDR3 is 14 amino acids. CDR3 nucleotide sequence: TGCAGCGTTAGGGGCGGGAGGAGAACCAATGAGCAGTTCTTC. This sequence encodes CSVRGGRRTNEQFF.

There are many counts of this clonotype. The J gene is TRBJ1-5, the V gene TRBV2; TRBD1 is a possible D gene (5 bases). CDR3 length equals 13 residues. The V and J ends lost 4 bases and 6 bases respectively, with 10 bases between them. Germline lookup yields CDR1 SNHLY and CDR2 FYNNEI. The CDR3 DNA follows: TGTGCCAGCAGTGTTCAGGGTAGTCAGCCCCAGCATTTT. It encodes CASSVQGSQPQHF.

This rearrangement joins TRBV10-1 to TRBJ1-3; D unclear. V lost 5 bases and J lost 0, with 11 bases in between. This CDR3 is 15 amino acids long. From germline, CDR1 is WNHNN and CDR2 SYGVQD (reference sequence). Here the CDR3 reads CASSLDGVSGNTIYF. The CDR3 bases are TGCGCCAGCAGTTTAGACGGTGTCTCTGGAAACACCATATATTTT.

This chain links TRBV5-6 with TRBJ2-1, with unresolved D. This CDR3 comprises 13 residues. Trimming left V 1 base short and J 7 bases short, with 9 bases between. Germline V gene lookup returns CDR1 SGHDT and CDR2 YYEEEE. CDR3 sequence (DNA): TGTGCCAGCAGCTTGAGCCCGTATAATGAGCAGTTCTTC. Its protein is CASSLSPYNEQFF. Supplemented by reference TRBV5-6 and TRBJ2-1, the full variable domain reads DAGVTQSPTHLIKTRGQQVTLRCSPKSGHDTVSWYQQALGQGPQFIFQYYEEEERQRGNFPDRFSGHQFPNYSSELNVNALLLGDSALYLCASSLSPYNEQFFGPGTRLTVL.

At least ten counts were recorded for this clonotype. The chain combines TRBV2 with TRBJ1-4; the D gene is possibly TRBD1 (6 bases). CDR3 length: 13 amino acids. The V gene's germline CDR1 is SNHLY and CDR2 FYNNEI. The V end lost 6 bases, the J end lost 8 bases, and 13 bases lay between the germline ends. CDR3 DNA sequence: TGTGCCAGCAGGCCAGGGGAGAGGGAAAAACTGTTTTTT. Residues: CASRPGEREKLFF.

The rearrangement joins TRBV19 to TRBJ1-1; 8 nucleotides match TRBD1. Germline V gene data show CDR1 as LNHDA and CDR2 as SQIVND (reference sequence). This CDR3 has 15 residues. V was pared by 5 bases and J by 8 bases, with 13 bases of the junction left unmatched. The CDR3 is CASSPAAAGGDEAFF. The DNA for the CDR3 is TGTGCCAGTAGTCCCGCCGCGGCAGGGGGCGACGAAGCTTTCTTT.

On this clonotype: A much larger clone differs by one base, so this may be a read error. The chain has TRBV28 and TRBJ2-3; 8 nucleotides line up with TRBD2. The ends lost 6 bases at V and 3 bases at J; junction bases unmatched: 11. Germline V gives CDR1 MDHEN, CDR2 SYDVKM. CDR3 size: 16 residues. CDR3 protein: CASSFRTSWLTDTQYF. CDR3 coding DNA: TGTGCCAGCAGCTTCCGGACTAGCTGGCTGACAGATACGCAGTATTTT.

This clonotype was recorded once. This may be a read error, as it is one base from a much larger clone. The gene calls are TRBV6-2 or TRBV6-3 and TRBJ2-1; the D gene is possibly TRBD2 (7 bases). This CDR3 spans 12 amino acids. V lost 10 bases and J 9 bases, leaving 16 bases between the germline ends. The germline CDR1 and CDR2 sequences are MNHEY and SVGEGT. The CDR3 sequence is CATKRGRGEQFF. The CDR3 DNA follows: TGTGCCACTAAAAGGGGGAGGGGTGAGCAGTTCTTC.

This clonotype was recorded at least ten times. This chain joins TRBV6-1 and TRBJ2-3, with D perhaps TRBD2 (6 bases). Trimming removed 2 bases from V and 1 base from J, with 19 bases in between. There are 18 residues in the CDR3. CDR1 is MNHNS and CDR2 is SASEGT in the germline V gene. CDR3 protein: CASSEIGRLGSRTDTQYF. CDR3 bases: TGTGCCAGCAGTGAAATTGGCCGACTAGGGTCTCGCACAGATACGCAGTATTTT.

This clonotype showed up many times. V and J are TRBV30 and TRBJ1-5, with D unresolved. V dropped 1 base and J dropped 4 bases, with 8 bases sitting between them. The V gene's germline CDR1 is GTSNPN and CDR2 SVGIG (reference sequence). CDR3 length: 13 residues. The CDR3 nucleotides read TGTGCCTGGAGTGCGTCACCTAATCAGCCCCAGCATTTT. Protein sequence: CAWSASPNQPQHF.

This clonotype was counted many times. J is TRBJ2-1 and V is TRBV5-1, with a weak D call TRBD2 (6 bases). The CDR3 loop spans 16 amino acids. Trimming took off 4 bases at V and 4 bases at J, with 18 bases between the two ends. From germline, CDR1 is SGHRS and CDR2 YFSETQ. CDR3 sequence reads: CASSRTGGWWYNEQFF. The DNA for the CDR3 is TGCGCCAGCAGCAGGACCGGGGGATGGTGGTACAATGAGCAGTTCTTC.

The CDR3 spells CATSRVTINTEAFF. The DNA of the CDR3 is TGTGCCACCAGCAGAGTCACCATTAACACTGAAGCTTTCTTT. The chain carries TRBV15 and TRBJ1-1; no clear D gene. This CDR3 spans 14 amino acids. V lost 1 base and J lost 2, with 8 bases in between. Germline V gene sequence: CDR1 LNHNV, CDR2 YYDKDF (reference sequence).

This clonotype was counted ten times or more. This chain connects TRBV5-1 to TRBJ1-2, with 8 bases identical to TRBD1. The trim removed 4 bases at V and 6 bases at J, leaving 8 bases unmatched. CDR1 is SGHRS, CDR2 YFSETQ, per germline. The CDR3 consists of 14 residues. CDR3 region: CASSHDRGGHGYTF. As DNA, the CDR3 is TGCGCCAGCAGCCACGACAGGGGAGGTCATGGCTACACCTTC.

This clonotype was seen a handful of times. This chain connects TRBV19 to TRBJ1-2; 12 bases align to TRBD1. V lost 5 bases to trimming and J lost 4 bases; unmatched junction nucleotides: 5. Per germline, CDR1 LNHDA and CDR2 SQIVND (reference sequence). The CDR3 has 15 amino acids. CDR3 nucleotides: TGTGCCAGTAGTGCCGGGACAGGGGGCCGCTATGGCTACACCTTC. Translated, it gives CASSAGTGGRYGYTF. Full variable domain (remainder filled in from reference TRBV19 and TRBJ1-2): DGGITQSPKYLFRKEGQNVTLSCEQNLNHDAMYWYRQDPGQGLRLIYYSQIVNDFQKGDIAEGYSVSREKKESFPLTVTSAQKNPTAFYLCASSAGTGGRYGYTFGSGTRLTVV.

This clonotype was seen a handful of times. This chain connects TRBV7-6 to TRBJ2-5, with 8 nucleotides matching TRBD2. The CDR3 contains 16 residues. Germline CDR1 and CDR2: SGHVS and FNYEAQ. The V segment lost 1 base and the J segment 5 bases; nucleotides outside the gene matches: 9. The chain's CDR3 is CASSLGHSGSVETQYF. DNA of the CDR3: TGTGCCAGCAGCTTAGGGCACAGCGGGAGCGTTGAGACCCAGTACTTC.

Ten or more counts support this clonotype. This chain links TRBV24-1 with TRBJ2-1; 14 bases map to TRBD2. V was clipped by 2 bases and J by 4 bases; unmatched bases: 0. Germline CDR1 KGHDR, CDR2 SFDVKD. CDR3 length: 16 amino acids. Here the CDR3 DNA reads TGTGCCACCAGTGATTGGACTAGCGGGAGGTACAATGAGCAGTTCTTC. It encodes CATSDWTSGRYNEQFF.

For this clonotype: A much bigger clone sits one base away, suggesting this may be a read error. The CDR3 sequence: CASGRTRGSYEQYF. The CDR3 coding sequence is TGCGCCAGCGGCCGTACCAGGGGCTCCTACGAGCAGTACTTC. The chain recombines TRBV5-1 with TRBJ2-7, with D possibly being TRBD1 (6 bases). Germline CDR1 SGHRS, CDR2 YFSETQ. V lost 7 bases to trimming and J lost 0 bases, with 14 bases between them. This CDR3 region has 14 residues.

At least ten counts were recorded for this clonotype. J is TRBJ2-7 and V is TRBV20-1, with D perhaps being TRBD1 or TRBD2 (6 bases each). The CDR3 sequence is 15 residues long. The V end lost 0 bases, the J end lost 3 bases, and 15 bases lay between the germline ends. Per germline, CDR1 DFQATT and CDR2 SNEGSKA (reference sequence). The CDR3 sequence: CSARDSGAGVYEQYF. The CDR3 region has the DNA TGCAGTGCTAGAGATAGCGGCGCAGGGGTCTACGAGCAGTACTTC.

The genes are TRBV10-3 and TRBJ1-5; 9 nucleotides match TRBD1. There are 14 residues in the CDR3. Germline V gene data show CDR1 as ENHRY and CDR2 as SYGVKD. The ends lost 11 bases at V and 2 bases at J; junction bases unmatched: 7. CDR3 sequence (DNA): TGTGCCGTACAGGGGGCGCCTGGCAATCAGCCCCAGCATTTT. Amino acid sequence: CAVQGAPGNQPQHF.